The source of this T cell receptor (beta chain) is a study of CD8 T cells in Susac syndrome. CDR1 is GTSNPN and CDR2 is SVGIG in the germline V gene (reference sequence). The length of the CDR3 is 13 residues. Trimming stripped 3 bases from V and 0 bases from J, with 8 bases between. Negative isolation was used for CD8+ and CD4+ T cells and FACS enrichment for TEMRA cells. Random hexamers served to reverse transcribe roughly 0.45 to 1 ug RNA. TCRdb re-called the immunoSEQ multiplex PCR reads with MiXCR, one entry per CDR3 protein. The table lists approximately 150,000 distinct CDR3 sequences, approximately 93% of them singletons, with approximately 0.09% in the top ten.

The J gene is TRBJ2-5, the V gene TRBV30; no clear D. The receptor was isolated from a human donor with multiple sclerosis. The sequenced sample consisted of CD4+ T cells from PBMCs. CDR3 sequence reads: CAWSAGNQETQYF. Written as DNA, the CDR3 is TGTGCCTGGAGCGCAGGTAACCAAGAGACCCAGTACTTC.